Here is one T cell receptor beta chain with its context. Only in-frame clones appear in the TCRdb table, and some are missing; sequencing was by immunoSEQ multiplex PCR. The table has 2 million to 3 million clones, 80% to 95% seen once. The trim removed 8 bases at V and 2 bases at J, leaving 4 bases unmatched. The V gene's germline CDR1 is SNHLY and CDR2 FYNNEI. The CDR3 has 13 residues. The data are from a study of shared clonotypes between healthy human individuals. The clonotype comes from a man aged 18 to 30 in good health. Some clones in this sample may be carry-over from other donors' samples. Sequenced sample: naive CD4+ T cells from PBMCs. The subset was: CD45RA+ positively selected. V is TRBV2 and J is TRBJ2-3; 7 bases fit TRBD1. The CDR3, as DNA: TGTGCCAGCGGGGGACAGATCACAGATACGCAGTATTTT. As protein: CASGGQITDTQYF. Filled out from reference TRBV2 and TRBJ2-3, the complete variable domain reads EPEVTQTPSHQVTQMGQEVILRCVPISNHLYFYWYRQILGQKVEFLVSFYNNEISEKSEIFDDQFSVERPDGSNFTLKIRSTKLEDSAMYFCASGGQITDTQYFGPGTRLTVL.